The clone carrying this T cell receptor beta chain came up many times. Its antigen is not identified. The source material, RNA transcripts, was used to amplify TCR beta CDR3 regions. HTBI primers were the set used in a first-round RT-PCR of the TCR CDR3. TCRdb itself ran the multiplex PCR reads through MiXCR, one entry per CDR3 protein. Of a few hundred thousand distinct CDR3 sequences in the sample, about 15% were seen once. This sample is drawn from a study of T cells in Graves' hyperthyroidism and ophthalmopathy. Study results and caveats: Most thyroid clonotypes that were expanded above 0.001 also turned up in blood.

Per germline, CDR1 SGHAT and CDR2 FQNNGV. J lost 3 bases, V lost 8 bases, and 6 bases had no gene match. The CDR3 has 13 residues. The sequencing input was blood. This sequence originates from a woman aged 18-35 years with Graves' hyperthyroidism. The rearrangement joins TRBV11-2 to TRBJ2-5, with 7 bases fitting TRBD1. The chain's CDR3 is CASSQDREETQYF. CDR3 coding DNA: TGTGCCAGCTCCCAAGACAGGGAAGAGACCCAGTACTTC.